These T cell receptor beta chains were read from a single sample in a study of vaccination and CD4 T cells after COVID-19. TCRdb re-analysed the PCR reads in MiXCR, keeping a single row per CDR3 protein. Among roughly 9,800 distinct CDR3 sequences listed, about 28% were seen once. The antigens these receptors bind are not known. The sample consisted of CD4+ T cells from blood, cultured in vitro, taken after SARS-CoV-2 vaccination. These receptor sequences come from a human donor who had recovered from COVID-19. Each CDR3 is given with its conserved first and last residue. The order of the fields is clone size, V gene, J gene, D gene, CDR3 protein, CDR3 DNA. A D gene is named only where the DNA matches it firmly. Clone size is not always given. Where it is, it says once, few, many or a class for expanded clones.

>NA|TRBV7-6|TRBJ1-2|NA
CASSLASRPLGYGYTF
TGTGCCAGCAGCTTAGCGTCTCGTCCCCTAGGCTATGGCTACACCTTC
>NA|TRBV7-6|TRBJ1-3|TRBD1
CASSWDSSGNTIYF
TGTGCCAGCAGCTGGGACAGCTCTGGAAACACCATATATTTT
>NA|TRBV28|TRBJ1-3|TRBD1
CASSSGGISSGNTIYF
TGTGCCAGCAGTTCAGGGGGGATTAGTTCTGGAAACACCATATATTTT
>NA|TRBV7-9|TRBJ2-1|TRBD2
CASSSLRTSANEQFF
TGTGCCAGCAGCTCTCTACGGACTAGCGCCAATGAGCAGTTCTTC
>NA|TRBV7-9|TRBJ2-7|TRBD1
CASSVDRAYEQYF
TGTGCCAGCAGCGTAGACAGGGCTTACGAGCAGTACTTC
>NA|TRBV5-4|TRBJ2-5|TRBD1
CASSFGTEETQYF
TGTGCCAGCAGCTTCGGGACAGAAGAGACCCAGTACTTC
>NA|TRBV20-1|TRBJ2-2|NA
CSARGSGVPPGELFF
TGCAGTGCCAGGGGGTCGGGGGTTCCCCCCGGGGAGCTGTTTTTT
>NA|TRBV28|TRBJ2-1|TRBD2
CASSQLAGGRNEQFF
TGTGCCAGCAGTCAACTAGCGGGAGGTAGGAATGAGCAGTTCTTC
>NA|TRBV15|TRBJ2-1|NA
CATRGLGGGNEQFF
TGTGCCACCAGGGGATTAGGGGGGGGCAATGAGCAGTTCTTC
>NA|TRBV11-3|TRBJ2-3|NA
CASSHSGDTQYF
TGTGCCAGCAGCCACTCGGGAGATACGCAGTATTTT
>NA|TRBV6-1|TRBJ1-2|NA
CASSGFDSSGGYTF
TGTGCCAGCAGTGGGTTCGACTCCTCGGGAGGCTACACCTTC
>NA|TRBV6-1|TRBJ1-4|NA
CASSLQGRGSNEKLFF
TGTGCCAGCAGTCTACAGGGACGAGGATCTAATGAAAAACTGTTTTTT
>NA|TRBV7-9|TRBJ2-7|TRBD2
CASSFRDYGEHEQYF
TGTGCCAGCAGCTTCCGGGACTACGGGGAACACGAGCAGTACTTC
>few|TRBV11-3|TRBJ2-7|NA
CASSPQPRLSRDEQYF
TGTGCCAGCAGCCCCCAGCCCCGTCTAAGCAGGGACGAGCAGTACTTC